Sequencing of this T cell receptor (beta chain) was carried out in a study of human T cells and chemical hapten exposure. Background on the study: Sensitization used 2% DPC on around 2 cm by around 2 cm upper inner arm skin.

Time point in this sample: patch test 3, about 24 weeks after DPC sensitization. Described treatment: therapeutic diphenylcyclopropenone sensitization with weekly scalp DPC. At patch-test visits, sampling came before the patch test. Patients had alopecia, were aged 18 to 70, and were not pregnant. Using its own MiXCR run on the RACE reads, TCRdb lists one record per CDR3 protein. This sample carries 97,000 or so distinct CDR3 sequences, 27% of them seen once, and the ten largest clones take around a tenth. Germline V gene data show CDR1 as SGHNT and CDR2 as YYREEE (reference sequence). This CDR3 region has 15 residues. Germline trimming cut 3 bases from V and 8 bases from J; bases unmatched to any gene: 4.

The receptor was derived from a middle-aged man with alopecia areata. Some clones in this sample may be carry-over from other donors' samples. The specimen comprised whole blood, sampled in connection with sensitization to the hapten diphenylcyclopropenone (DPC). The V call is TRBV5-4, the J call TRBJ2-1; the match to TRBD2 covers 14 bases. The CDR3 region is CASSSGLAGDHEQFF. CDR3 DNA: TGTGCCAGCAGCTCGGGACTAGCGGGAGACCATGAGCAGTTCTTC.